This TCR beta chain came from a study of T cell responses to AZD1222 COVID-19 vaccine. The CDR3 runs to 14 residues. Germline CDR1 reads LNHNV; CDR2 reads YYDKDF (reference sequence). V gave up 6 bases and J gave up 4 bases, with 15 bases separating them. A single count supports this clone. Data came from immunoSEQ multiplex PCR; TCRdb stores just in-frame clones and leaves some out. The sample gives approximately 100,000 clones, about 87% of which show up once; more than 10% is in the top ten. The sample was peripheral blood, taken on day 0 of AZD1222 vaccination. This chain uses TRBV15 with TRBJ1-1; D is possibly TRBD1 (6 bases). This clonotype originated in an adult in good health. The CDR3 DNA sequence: TGTGCCACCAGTGAGGGGGAGGTAGGCACTGAAGCTTTCTTT. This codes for CATSEGEVGTEAFF.